Listed below are T cell receptor beta chains from one sample, sequenced in a study of cytomegalovirus exposure and HLA in healthy donors. The data were produced by immunoSEQ multiplex PCR, yet TCRdb's version contains in-frame clones alone and is incomplete. This sample has over 80,000 clones, with about 81% found just once. Material: PBMCs. These receptors were taken from a woman aged 40 to 50 in good health and CMV-seronegative. CDR3s include the opening cysteine and the closing phenylalanine or tryptophan. A D gene is named only where the DNA matches it firmly. Clone size, where shown, is once, few, many, or a class for clones that have expanded.

D gene | J gene | V gene | clone size | CDR3 protein | CDR3 DNA
- | TRBJ1-4 | TRBV5-6 | few | CASSWRPLGEKLFF | TGTGCCAGCAGCTGGAGGCCCTTGGGGGAAAAACTGTTTTTT
- | TRBJ2-5 | TRBV5-6 | - | CASSSGGRETQYF | TGTGCCAGCAGCTCAGGGGGGAGAGAGACCCAGTACTTC
TRBD1 | TRBJ1-3 | TRBV9 | - | CASSGSLDRVDTIYF | TGTGCCAGCAGCGGATCCTTGGACAGGGTGGACACCATATATTTT
- | TRBJ2-5 | TRBV6-6 | - | CASSYSHPRGETQYF | TGTGCCAGTAGTTACTCCCACCCACGGGGGGAGACCCAGTACTTC
TRBD2 | TRBJ2-3 | TRBV2 | - | CASIRGTSGSSTDTQYF | TGTGCCAGCATTAGGGGGACTAGCGGAAGTAGCACAGATACGCAGTATTTT
- | TRBJ2-1 | TRBV6-5 | - | CASSYSGHRSYEQFF | TGTGCCAGCAGTTACTCAGGACATAGGTCATATGAGCAGTTCTTC
- | TRBJ1-2 | TRBV20-1 | - | CSARVEGGYTF | TGCAGTGCTAGAGTGGAGGGCGGCTACACCTTC
- | TRBJ1-3 | TRBV4-2 | - | CASSQETAQGNTIYF | TGTGCCAGCAGCCAAGAAACAGCCCAAGGAAACACCATATATTTT
- | TRBJ1-2 | TRBV28 | - | CASIDGLGYTF | TGTGCCAGCATAGACGGACTGGGCTACACCTTC
TRBD2 | TRBJ2-7 | TRBV6-5 | few | CASSSPAGVVYEQYF | TGTGCCAGCAGTTCCCCAGCGGGAGTCGTGTACGAGCAGTACTTC
- | TRBJ1-4 | TRBV7-2 | - | CASSRTANEKLFF | TGTGCCAGCAGCCGGACAGCGAATGAAAAACTGTTTTTT
- | TRBJ1-5 | TRBV30 | few | CAWRWSNQPQHF | TGTGCCTGGAGGTGGAGTAATCAGCCCCAGCATTTT
- | TRBJ1-5 | TRBV15 | - | CATSRDGGLRQPQHF | TGTGCCACCAGCAGAGATGGAGGGTTGAGGCAGCCCCAGCATTTT
TRBD2 | TRBJ2-1 | TRBV29-1 | once | CSVQGLAGANEQFF | TGCAGCGTTCAGGGACTAGCGGGAGCGAATGAGCAGTTCTTC
- | TRBJ2-3 | TRBV27 | - | CASSPGNTQYF | TGTGCCAGCAGCCCGGGGAATACGCAGTATTTT
- | TRBJ2-5 | TRBV9 | - | CASSVGRETQYF | TGTGCCAGCAGCGTAGGGAGAGAGACCCAGTACTTC
- | TRBJ2-1 | TRBV5-1 | - | CASSFETTWGQFF | TGCGCCAGCAGCTTTGAGACTACCTGGGGGCAGTTCTTC
- | TRBJ2-2 | TRBV6-6 | - | CASRPSGGLGELFF | TGTGCCAGCAGGCCCTCAGGGGGGTTGGGGGAGCTGTTTTTT
- | TRBJ1-2 | TRBV5-5 | - | CASSLGIGGNNYGYTF | TGTGCCAGCAGCTTGGGGATCGGGGGGAATAACTATGGCTACACCTTC
TRBD2 | TRBJ2-1 | TRBV6-1 | - | CASSGGLAGDLHEQFF | TGTGCCAGCAGTGGGGGACTAGCGGGAGATTTACATGAGCAGTTCTTC
- | TRBJ1-5 | TRBV28 | - | CASRPWGGTNQPQHF | TGTGCCAGCCGCCCTTGGGGAGGAACTAATCAGCCCCAGCATTTT
- | TRBJ1-1 | TRBV6-6 | few | CASNRRASDTEAFF | TGTGCCAGCAACCGGCGGGCCTCGGACACTGAAGCTTTCTTT
- | TRBJ1-2 | TRBV11-2 | - | CASSLGEGPIGYTF | TGTGCCAGCAGCTTAGGGGAGGGTCCGATTGGCTACACCTTC
- | TRBJ2-3 | TRBV5-4 | - | CASSPPGSRADTQYF | TGTGCCAGCAGCCCCCCCGGCTCTCGGGCAGATACGCAGTATTTT
TRBD1 | TRBJ1-1 | TRBV25-1 | - | CASSDGTGGLFTEAFF | TGTGCCAGCAGTGATGGCACAGGGGGCCTTTTCACTGAAGCTTTCTTT
TRBD1 | TRBJ2-7 | TRBV10-1 | - | CASSESTGATAEQYF | TGCGCCAGCAGTGAGTCGACAGGGGCGACGGCCGAGCAGTACTTC